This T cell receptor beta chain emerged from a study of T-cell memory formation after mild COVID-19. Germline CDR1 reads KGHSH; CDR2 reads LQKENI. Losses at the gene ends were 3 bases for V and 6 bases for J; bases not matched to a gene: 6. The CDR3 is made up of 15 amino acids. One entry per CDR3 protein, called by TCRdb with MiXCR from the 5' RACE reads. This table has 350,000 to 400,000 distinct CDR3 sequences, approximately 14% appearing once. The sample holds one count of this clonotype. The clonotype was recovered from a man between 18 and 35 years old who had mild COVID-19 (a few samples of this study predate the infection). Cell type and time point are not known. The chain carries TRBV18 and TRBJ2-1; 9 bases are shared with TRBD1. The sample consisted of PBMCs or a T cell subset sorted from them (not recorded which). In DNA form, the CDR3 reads TGTGCCAGCTCACCTCGGGACAGGGTCCGCAATGAGCAGTTCTTC. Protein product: CASSPRDRVRNEQFF.